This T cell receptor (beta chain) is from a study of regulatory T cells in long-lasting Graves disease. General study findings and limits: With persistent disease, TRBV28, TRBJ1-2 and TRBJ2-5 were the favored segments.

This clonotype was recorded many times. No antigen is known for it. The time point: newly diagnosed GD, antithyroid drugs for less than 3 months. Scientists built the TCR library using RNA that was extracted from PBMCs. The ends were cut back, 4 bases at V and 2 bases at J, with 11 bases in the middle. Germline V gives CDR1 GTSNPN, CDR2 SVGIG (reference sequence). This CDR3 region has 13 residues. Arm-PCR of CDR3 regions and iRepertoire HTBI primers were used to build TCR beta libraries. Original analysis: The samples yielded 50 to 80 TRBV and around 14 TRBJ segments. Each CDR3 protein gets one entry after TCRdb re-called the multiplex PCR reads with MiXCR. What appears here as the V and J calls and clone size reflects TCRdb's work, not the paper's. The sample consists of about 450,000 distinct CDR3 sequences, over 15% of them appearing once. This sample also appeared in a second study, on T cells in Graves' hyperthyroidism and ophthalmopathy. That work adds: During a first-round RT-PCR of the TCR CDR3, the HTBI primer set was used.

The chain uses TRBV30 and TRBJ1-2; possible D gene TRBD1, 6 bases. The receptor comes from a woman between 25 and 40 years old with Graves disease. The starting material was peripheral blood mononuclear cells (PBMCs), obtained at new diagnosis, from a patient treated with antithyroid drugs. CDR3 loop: CAWTLQGNYGYTF. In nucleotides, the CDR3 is TGTGCCTGGACCCTACAGGGAAACTATGGCTACACCTTC.